The 30 T cell receptor beta chains given below trace back to one sample, sequenced in a study of cytomegalovirus exposure and HLA in healthy donors. TCRdb keeps only in-frame clones here, not all; method: immunoSEQ multiplex PCR. This table holds some 67,000 clones, over 90% found once. Material: PBMCs. Every receptor here comes from a woman under 30 in good health and CMV-seronegative.

The chain has TRBV27 and TRBJ2-1; 8 bases fit TRBD2. The CDR3 is 14 amino acids. Germline values: CDR1 MNHEY, CDR2 SMNVEV (reference sequence). Trimming took 5 bases from V and 8 from J; bases not matched to a gene: 8. The CDR3 protein is CASSRGGRNYEQFF. DNA of the CDR3: TGTGCCAGCAGTCGGGGGGGGCGGAACTATGAGCAGTTCTTC.

Regarding this clone: The germline gene is not matched at one end of the junction; a read error may be the cause. The chain carries TRBV7-7 and TRBJ2-5, with D perhaps matching TRBD2 (6 bases). The CDR3 has 14 amino acids. The V gene's germline CDR1 is SSHAT and CDR2 FNYEAQ (reference sequence). CDR3 sequence reads: CASSPTSLGETQYF. CDR3 bases: TGTGCTAGCAGCCCTACTAGCTTGGGAGAGACCCAGTACTTC.

This chain uses TRBV6-1 with TRBJ2-7; possibly TRBD2 for D (5 bases). The CDR3 runs to 15 residues. The V end lost 8 bases, the J end lost 4 bases, and 21 bases lay between the germline ends. The germline V gene has CDR1 MNHNS and CDR2 SASEGT. In DNA, the CDR3 is TGTGCCAGCTTGGACCTCCGCGATAGCGAGTACGAGCAGTACTTC. This translates into CASLDLRDSEYEQYF.

The V gene is TRBV14, the J gene TRBJ2-3; maybe TRBD2 (5 bases). This CDR3 has 14 amino acids. Germline assignment: CDR1 SGHDN and CDR2 FVKESK. V was cut by 4 bases and J by 1 base, with 9 bases left in between. DNA of the CDR3: TGTGCCAGCAGCCGAAAACTAGGCACAGATACGCAGTATTTT. Amino acids: CASSRKLGTDTQYF.

About this clone itself: A junction end diverges from the germline sequence, so it may reflect a read error. The V and J genes are TRBV12-5 and TRBJ1-1, with TRBD1 matching 7 bases. The CDR3 loop spans 12 amino acids. CDR1 is LGHNT, CDR2 FRNRAP, per germline. CDR3 loop: CASGLGQGVAFF. CDR3 bases: TGTGCTAGTGGGTTGGGGCAGGGGGTAGCTTTCTTT.

The chain employs TRBV28 and TRBJ1-5; TRBD1 aligns across 10 bases. Germline loops: CDR1 MDHEN, CDR2 SYDVKM. The CDR3 is 15 residues long. Trimming took 10 bases from V and 5 from J; bases not matched to a gene: 11. This CDR3 reads CATSGDRGLYQPQHF. The CDR3 DNA is TGTGCCACCTCTGGGGACAGGGGTCTTTATCAGCCCCAGCATTTT.

V and J are TRBV5-1 and TRBJ2-1, with 7 bases that match TRBD1. Germline values: CDR1 SGHRS, CDR2 YFSETQ. Unmatched junction bases numbered 3, after V lost 0 bases and J lost 0 bases. The CDR3 runs to 16 residues. The CDR3 sequence is CASSLAGDSSYNEQFF. CDR3 bases: TGCGCCAGCAGCTTGGCAGGGGACAGCTCCTACAATGAGCAGTTCTTC.

The gene calls are TRBV5-4 and TRBJ2-4; D perhaps matches TRBD2 (5 bases). Trimming cost V 2 bases and J 0 bases, with 6 bases left between them. Per the germline V gene, CDR1 is SGHNT and CDR2 is YYREEE (reference sequence). This CDR3 region has 14 residues. The CDR3 sequence is CASSFGEAKNIQYF. CDR3 sequence (DNA): TGTGCCAGCAGCTTCGGGGAAGCCAAAAACATTCAGTACTTC.

The chain combines TRBV7-6 with TRBJ2-7; 9 positions agree with TRBD2. From germline, CDR1 is SGHVS and CDR2 FNYEAQ. V lost 3 bases and J lost 5; bases outside the gene matches: 5. This CDR3 is 14 amino acids long. CDR3 sequence (DNA): TGTGCCAGCAGCTTTGGCGGGGGGGGAGACGAGCAGTACTTC. It codes for CASSFGGGGDEQYF.

The chain joins TRBV7-9 to TRBJ1-2, with no clear D. Germline V gene sequence: CDR1 SEHNR, CDR2 FQNEAQ (reference sequence). V was cut by 2 bases and J by 8 bases, with 12 bases left in between. The CDR3 spans 13 residues. As DNA, the CDR3 is TGTGCCAGCAGCTTATCTGGCCTGGGCGGCTACACCTTC. It encodes CASSLSGLGGYTF.

V is TRBV5-4 and J is TRBJ2-1; TRBD1 aligns across 10 bases. From germline, CDR1 is SGHNT and CDR2 YYREEE (reference sequence). This CDR3 comprises 16 residues. Trimming removed 5 bases from V and 2 bases from J; junction bases left unmatched: 7. CDR3 loop: CASRPQTGGPYNEQFF. CDR3 nucleotides: TGTGCCAGCAGGCCTCAGACAGGGGGCCCCTACAATGAGCAGTTCTTC.

The chain has TRBV5-4 and TRBJ2-7; tentatively, D is TRBD1 (6 bases). CDR3 length: 14 amino acids. Trimming cost V 1 base and J 4 bases, with 12 bases left between them. Germline V gene sequence: CDR1 SGHNT, CDR2 YYREEE (reference sequence). CDR3: CASSLPGDAYEQYF. Here the CDR3 DNA reads TGTGCCAGCAGCTTGCCAGGGGATGCATACGAGCAGTACTTC.

The CDR3 loop reads CASSEEQGSSYNSPLHF. The CDR3 DNA is TGTGCCAGCAGTGAAGAACAGGGCAGCTCCTATAATTCACCCCTCCACTTT. The genes are TRBV2 and TRBJ1-6; possibly TRBD1 for D (6 bases). Trimming removed 1 base from V and 0 bases from J, with 10 bases in between. This CDR3 spans 17 amino acids. From germline, CDR1 is SNHLY and CDR2 FYNNEI.

The chain's CDR3 is CASSLTARQETQYF. The CDR3 nucleotides read TGTGCCAGCAGCTTGACTGCTCGTCAAGAGACCCAGTACTTC. The genes are TRBV5-6 and TRBJ2-5; D remains ambiguous. With 1 base removed from V and 2 bases from J, the gap between germline ends came to 9 bases. From germline, CDR1 is SGHDT and CDR2 YYEEEE. The CDR3 is 14 residues long.

The V gene is TRBV27, the J gene TRBJ2-7, with 9 bases lining up with TRBD1. Germline loops: CDR1 MNHEY, CDR2 SMNVEV (reference sequence). This CDR3 has 14 amino acids. J gave up 6 bases and V 5 bases, and 8 bases lay outside the gene matches. The CDR3 sequence: CASSTGGDISEQYF. The CDR3 DNA follows: TGTGCCAGCAGTACAGGGGGCGACATATCCGAGCAGTACTTC.

The gene calls are TRBV5-4 and TRBJ2-1; D unclear. Trimming took off 2 bases at V and 1 base at J, with 10 bases between the two ends. Germline CDR1 is SGHNT and CDR2 is YYREEE (reference sequence). The CDR3 is 15 amino acids. CDR3 in amino acids: CASSFGLPSYNEQFF. DNA for the CDR3: TGTGCCAGCAGCTTTGGGCTCCCTTCCTACAATGAGCAGTTCTTC.

V usage is TRBV27 and J usage is TRBJ2-7; 9 nucleotides match TRBD2. Germline V lookup: CDR1 MNHEY, CDR2 SMNVEV (reference sequence). The CDR3 length is 12 residues. After removal of 8 bases from V and 2 bases from J, the junction contained 1 base not matched to a gene. CDR3 bases: TGTGCCAGCGCGGGGGGGCCCTACGAGCAGTACTTC. Translated: CASAGGPYEQYF.

This clone was recorded once. The chain is built from TRBV5-4 and TRBJ2-3; a weak D match, TRBD2 (5 bases). The CDR3 runs to 17 residues. Trimming took 3 bases from V and 2 from J, leaving 19 bases between them. Germline CDR1 SGHNT, CDR2 YYREEE (reference sequence). CDR3 sequence reads: CASSSVPAAPITDTQYF. DNA of the CDR3: TGTGCCAGCAGCTCCGTACCAGCGGCCCCTATCACAGATACGCAGTATTTT.

V is TRBV29-1 and J is TRBJ2-3, with 7 positions matching TRBD2. J lost 5 bases, V lost 7 bases, and 9 bases had no gene match. Germline CDR1 SQVTM, CDR2 ANQGSEA. The CDR3 totals 13 residues. The CDR3 sequence is CSAVGGNEDTQYF. The CDR3 region has the DNA TGCAGCGCAGTGGGAGGGAATGAAGATACGCAGTATTTT.

V is TRBV7-7 and J is TRBJ2-5, with TRBD2 as a possible D gene (6 bases). CDR3 length equals 14 residues. CDR1 is SSHAT, CDR2 FNYEAQ, per germline (reference sequence). Trimming took 2 bases from V and 1 from J, leaving 8 bases between them. CDR3 region: CASSLMGGQETQYF. DNA of the CDR3: TGTGCCAGCAGCTTAATGGGGGGCCAAGAGACCCAGTACTTC.

The chain couples TRBV28 to TRBJ1-2; perhaps TRBD1 as D (5 bases). Germline V gene data show CDR1 as MDHEN and CDR2 as SYDVKM. The CDR3 has 15 residues. V gave up 4 bases and J gave up 0 bases, with 12 bases separating them. CDR3 protein: CASSSAKTANYGYTF. CDR3 bases: TGTGCCAGCAGTTCTGCGAAGACAGCTAACTATGGCTACACCTTC.

The V and J genes are TRBV7-9 and TRBJ1-1; the match to TRBD1 covers 8 bases. The CDR3 is 15 amino acids. Germline CDR1 reads SEHNR; CDR2 reads FQNEAQ (reference sequence). Trimming took 7 bases from V and 7 from J; bases not matched to a gene: 14. For the CDR3, the DNA is TGTGCCAGCAAAATAGGGGCCAGGGGGCAAAATGAAGCTTTCTTT. Amino acids: CASKIGARGQNEAFF.

This sequence joins TRBV7-8 and TRBJ1-1; 8 bases are a match to TRBD1. CDR3 length equals 15 residues. The germline CDR1 and CDR2 sequences are SGHVS and FQNEAQ. V lost 4 bases to trimming and J lost 4 bases; unmatched junction nucleotides: 8. The CDR3: CASSSRTGPGTEAFF. In DNA, the CDR3 is TGTGCCAGCAGCTCAAGGACAGGGCCGGGCACTGAAGCTTTCTTT.

V is TRBV18 and J is TRBJ1-5; D call uncertain. This CDR3 has 13 residues. Germline V gene lookup returns CDR1 KGHSH and CDR2 LQKENI. With 8 bases removed from V and 5 bases from J, the gap between germline ends came to 13 bases. CDR3 sequence (DNA): TGTGCCAGCACCACCGGGAGGGATCAGCCCCAGCATTTT. Protein: CASTTGRDQPQHF. The complete variable domain, with remaining parts taken from reference TRBV18 and TRBJ1-5, reads NAGVMQNPRHLVRRRGQEARLRCSPMKGHSHVYWYRQLPEEGLKFMVYLQKENIIDESGMPKERFSAEFPKEGPSILRIQQVVRGDSAAYFCASTTGRDQPQHFGDGTRLSIL.

The chain joins TRBV9 to TRBJ2-7, with 10 bases aligning to TRBD2. The V gene's germline CDR1 is SGDLS and CDR2 YYNGEE. V shed 0 bases, J shed 6 bases, and the junction held 3 bases outside the gene matches. This CDR3 is built from 14 residues. The CDR3 is CASSVASGGGEQYF. For the CDR3, the DNA is TGTGCCAGCAGCGTAGCTAGCGGGGGCGGCGAGCAGTACTTC.

The rearrangement joins TRBV25-1 to TRBJ2-7, with D possibly matching TRBD2 (5 bases). Germline V gene lookup returns CDR1 MGHDK and CDR2 SYGVNS. CDR3 size: 11 residues. V was shortened by 3 bases and J by 7 bases, with 7 bases between the two germline ends. CDR3 region: CASSERVEQYF. In DNA form, the CDR3 reads TGTGCCAGCAGTGAGAGGGTAGAGCAGTACTTC.

The chain employs TRBV4-2 and TRBJ1-5; weak D call: TRBD1 (5 bases). V dropped 2 bases and J dropped 4 bases, with 15 bases sitting between them. Germline values: CDR1 LGHNA, CDR2 YNFKEQ. There are 16 residues in the CDR3. CDR3 coding DNA: TGTGCCAGCAGCCAAAGAAGGGGAGGGCTTAATCAGCCCCAGCATTTT. Translating gives CASSQRRGGLNQPQHF.

The chain joins TRBV7-2 to TRBJ2-7; TRBD1 agrees at 7 bases. Trimming at V came to 0 bases and at J to 1 base, leaving 12 bases not matched to a gene. The germline V gene has CDR1 SGHTA and CDR2 FQGNSA. The CDR3 extends over 18 amino acids. The CDR3 coding sequence is TGTGCCAGCAGCTTAGCGTCCATCCGGACAGGCTTATCCTACGAGCAGTACTTC. This translates into CASSLASIRTGLSYEQYF.

This clone came up once. The gene calls are TRBV19 and TRBJ1-2; D is ambiguous. Between the trimmed V and J ends, which lost 4 bases and 5 bases, there was a span of 8 bases. Germline V lookup: CDR1 LNHDA, CDR2 SQIVND (reference sequence). The CDR3 sequence is 12 residues long. The CDR3 nucleotides read TGTGCCAGTAGTAGGCACGGGTATGGCTACACCTTC. Residues: CASSRHGYGYTF.

This chain uses TRBV9 with TRBJ2-5; D not certain. Germline-derived CDR1 and CDR2 are SGDLS and YYNGEE. V was pared by 0 bases and J by 2 bases, with 5 bases between. The CDR3 has 13 residues. The CDR3 nucleotides read TGTGCCAGCAGCGTAGGCAGGCAAGAGACCCAGTACTTC. Translating gives CASSVGRQETQYF. Using reference TRBV9 and TRBJ2-5 for the parts outside the CDR3, the full variable domain is DSGVTQTPKHLITATGQRVTLRCSPRSGDLSVYWYQQSLDQGLQFLIQYYNGEERAKGNILERFSAQQFPDLHSELNLSSLELGDSALYFCASSVGRQETQYFGPGTRLLVL.